This T cell receptor (beta chain) was identified during a study of identical twins. TCRdb passed the 5' RACE reads through MiXCR, listing each CDR3 protein once. The sample includes approximately 590,000 distinct CDR3 sequences, roughly 9.5% of them seen just once. Whole-study results and caveats: Some out-of-frame alpha sequences were shared by twins, and these showed excess low generation probability. Less excess twin sharing appeared in beta out-of-frame sequences.

In its sample, this clonotype was seen a few times. No antigen is known for it. V lost 1 base and J lost 14, with 21 bases in between. From germline, CDR1 is SGHTA and CDR2 FQGNSA. The CDR3 is 16 amino acids. This same sample was also part of a study on yellow fever vaccine responses in identical twins. That source reports: The T cell response to vaccination in identical twins was reportedly partly convergent and partly personalized.

What was sequenced was PBMCs. J is TRBJ1-6 and V is TRBV7-2, with D possibly matching TRBD1 (5 bases). The source of this sequence is a woman aged 18-29 years in good health. The CDR3 reads CASSLGGTDGRETLHF. In DNA, the CDR3 is TGTGCCAGCAGCTTAGGAGGGACGGATGGACGGGAGACCCTCCACTTT.